This T cell receptor (beta chain) was sequenced in a study of beta chain features in type 1 diabetes. General study results and limits: Sequencing of cDNA might inflate the share of cells that strongly express TCR.

Only a few counts were recorded for this clone. Its antigen is undetermined. V was cut by 4 bases and J by 8 bases, with 21 bases left in between. The CDR3 length is 15 residues. Germline V gene sequence: CDR1 SGHRS, CDR2 YFSETQ. Reverse transcription of all isolated RNA meant that expressed TCRB transcripts were sequenced. Sequenced by immunoSEQ multiplex PCR; TCRdb stores in-frame clones only, minus some. The sample lists 150,000 or so clones, just over 9% seen once, with over 2% in the top ten. Sequenced material: central memory CD4+ T cells from blood. This chain connects TRBV5-1 to TRBJ1-2; D is possibly TRBD1 (6 bases). This TCR was recovered from a woman between 18 and 30 years old in good health. The CDR3: CASSPHYGQPVGYTF. The CDR3 DNA sequence: TGCGCCAGCAGCCCCCACTACGGACAGCCTGTGGGCTACACCTTC.